This entry is about one T cell receptor (beta chain). In the original analysis: Amplification of reference gene primers provided the estimated nucleated cell counts. This table comes from immunoSEQ multiplex PCR, and its TCRdb copy is limited to in-frame clones, with some not included. The V and J calls and clone size come from that table; D and trimming were worked out from the DNA. This repertoire shows over 100,000 clones, roughly nine tenths found once; its top ten account for approximately 5.6%. Trimming removed 2 bases at V and 2 bases at J, with 8 bases between. The CDR3 extends over 14 amino acids. The germline gives CDR1 LGHDT, CDR2 YNNKEL (reference sequence). These data originate in a study of blood T cell repertoires in COVID-19. About the research overall: Whether acute or convalescent, the COVID-19 samples came from the United States, Italy and Spain. In each case, the material was cDNA or gDNA derived from T cells, B-cell-depleted T cells, or PBMCs.

This clonotype was sampled from a human donor in a cohort sampled during active COVID-19. V usage is TRBV3-1 (or the pseudogene TRBV3-2) and J usage is TRBJ2-3; no reliable D call. Source material: peripheral blood. CDR3 amino acids: CASSQSTVTDTQYF. In DNA form, the CDR3 reads TGTGCCAGCAGCCAAAGTACTGTCACAGATACGCAGTATTTT.